This T cell receptor (beta chain) is from a study of T cells in Graves' hyperthyroidism and ophthalmopathy. Across the study: It was at initial diagnosis, before any treatment, that peripheral blood was collected.

Trimming took 3 bases from V and 10 from J; bases not matched to a gene: 4. The CDR3 sequence is 13 residues long. Germline CDR1 reads SGHTA; CDR2 reads FQGNSA. Amplified regions were TCR beta CDR3 sequences from RNA transcripts. Using the HTBI primer set, a first-round RT-PCR was run on the TCR CDR3. TCRdb reprocessed the multiplex PCR reads with MiXCR, giving one entry per CDR3 protein. The sample has about 290,000 distinct CDR3 sequences; roughly 13% are singletons. This clonotype was seen repeatedly, ten times or more. The chain carries TRBV7-2 and TRBJ2-1; TRBD2 matches 9 bases. Source material: blood. This receptor was identified in a woman aged 30 to 39 with Graves' hyperthyroidism that later progressed to Graves' ophthalmopathy. This CDR3 reads CASSFTSGFEQFF. In nucleotides, the CDR3 is TGTGCCAGCAGCTTCACTAGCGGGTTCGAGCAGTTCTTC.